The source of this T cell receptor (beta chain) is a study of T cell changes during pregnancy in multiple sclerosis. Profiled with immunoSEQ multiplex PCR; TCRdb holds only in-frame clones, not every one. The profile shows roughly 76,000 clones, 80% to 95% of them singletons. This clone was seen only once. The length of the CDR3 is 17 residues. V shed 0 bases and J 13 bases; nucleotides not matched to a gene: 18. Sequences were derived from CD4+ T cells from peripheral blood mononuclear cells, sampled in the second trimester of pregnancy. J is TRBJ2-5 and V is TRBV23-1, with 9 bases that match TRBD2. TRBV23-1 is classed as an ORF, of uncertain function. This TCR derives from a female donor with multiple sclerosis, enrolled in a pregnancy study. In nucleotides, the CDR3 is TGCGCCAGCAGTCAATCTCGAGCGGGGGGCACCAAAGAGACTCCGTACTTC. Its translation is CASSQSRAGGTKETPYF.